A single sample gave rise to the 2 T cell receptor beta chains below, sequenced in a study of beta chain features in type 1 diabetes. Sequencing targeted expressed TCRB transcripts, as all isolated RNA had been reverse transcribed. Produced via immunoSEQ multiplex PCR; TCRdb's table is partial and in-frame only. The sample carries 70,000 to 95,000 clones, about a third recorded once. The sample consisted of stem cell memory CD4+ T cells from blood. The receptor set was obtained from a woman in her late teens or twenties in good health.

This clone was observed a handful of times. V and J are TRBV7-2 and TRBJ1-2; D not resolved. The germline V and J ends were trimmed by 1 base and 3 bases, with 9 bases remaining between them. The CDR3 covers 14 residues. Germline-derived CDR1 and CDR2 are SGHTA and FQGNSA. CDR3 in DNA: TGTGCCAGCAGCTTAGGCCCGGAGCACTATGGCTACACCTTC. Its protein product is CASSLGPEHYGYTF.

The chain links TRBV11-2 to TRBJ2-7; 10 positions agree with TRBD2. The CDR3 consists of 15 residues. The V and J ends lost 6 bases and 0 bases, in that order; junction bases with no gene match: 5. The germline V gene encodes CDR1 SGHAT and CDR2 FQNNGV. The CDR3 here is CASRLAGRSSYEQYF. The CDR3 DNA follows: TGTGCCAGCAGACTAGCGGGGCGGAGCTCCTACGAGCAGTACTTC.